The clone carrying this T cell receptor beta chain was found many times. 5'RACE with 10-nucleotide random UMIs produced the cDNA. MiXCR, run by TCRdb on the 5' RACE reads, gives a single entry per CDR3 protein. This table holds 80,000 to 85,000 distinct CDR3 sequences, 2.5% to 3% found once. The data are from a study of neurological immune-mediated disorders. The CDR3 is made up of 14 amino acids. The V gene's germline CDR1 is SGHRS and CDR2 YFSETQ. V lost 4 bases, J lost 4 bases, and 14 bases lay in between. This rearrangement joins TRBV5-1 to TRBJ1-1; no firm D call. Sequencing was performed on PBMCs. This clonotype was obtained from a woman in her twenties or thirties with multiple sclerosis. CDR3: CASSPDVTSTEAFF. CDR3 sequence (DNA): TGCGCCAGCAGCCCCGACGTTACTAGCACTGAAGCTTTCTTT.